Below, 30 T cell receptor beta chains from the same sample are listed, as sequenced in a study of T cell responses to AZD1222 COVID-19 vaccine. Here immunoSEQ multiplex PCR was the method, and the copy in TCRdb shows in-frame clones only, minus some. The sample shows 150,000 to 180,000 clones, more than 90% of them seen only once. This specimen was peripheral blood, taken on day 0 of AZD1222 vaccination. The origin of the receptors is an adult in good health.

In nucleotides, the CDR3 is TGTGCCAGCAGCCCTCTAAATGAAAAACTGTTTTTT. As protein: CASSPLNEKLFF. The rearrangement uses TRBV14 and TRBJ1-4; D not certain. Germline V lookup: CDR1 SGHDN, CDR2 FVKESK. Trimming cost V 4 bases and J 5 bases, with 5 bases left between them. The CDR3 spans 12 residues.

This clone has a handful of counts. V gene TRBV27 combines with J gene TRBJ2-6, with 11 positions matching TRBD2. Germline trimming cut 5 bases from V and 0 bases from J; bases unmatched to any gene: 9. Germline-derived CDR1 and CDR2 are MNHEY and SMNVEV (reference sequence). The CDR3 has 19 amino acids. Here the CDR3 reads CASSPSGLAGGSGANVLTF. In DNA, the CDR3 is TGTGCCAGCAGTCCATCCGGGCTAGCGGGGGGCTCTGGGGCCAACGTCCTGACTTTC.

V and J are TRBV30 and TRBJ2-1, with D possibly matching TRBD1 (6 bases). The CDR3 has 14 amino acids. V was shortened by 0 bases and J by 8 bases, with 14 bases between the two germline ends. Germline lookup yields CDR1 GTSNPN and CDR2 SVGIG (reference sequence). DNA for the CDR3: TGTGCCTGGAGTGTCGACTATTACAGGGATGAGCAGTTCTTC. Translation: CAWSVDYYRDEQFF.

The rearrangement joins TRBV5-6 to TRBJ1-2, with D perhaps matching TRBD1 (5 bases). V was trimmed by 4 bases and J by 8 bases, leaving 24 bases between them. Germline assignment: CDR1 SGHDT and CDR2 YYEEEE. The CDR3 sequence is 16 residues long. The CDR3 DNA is TGTGCCAGCAGCCCAACCCATACAGGCCACCCATCGGGCTACACCTTC. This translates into CASSPTHTGHPSGYTF.

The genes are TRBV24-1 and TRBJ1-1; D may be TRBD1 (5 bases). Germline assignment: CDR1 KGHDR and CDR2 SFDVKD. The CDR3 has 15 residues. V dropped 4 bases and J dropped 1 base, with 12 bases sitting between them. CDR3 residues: CATSDSTDGNTEAFF. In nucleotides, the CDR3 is TGTGCCACCAGTGACTCGACAGATGGGAACACTGAAGCTTTCTTT.

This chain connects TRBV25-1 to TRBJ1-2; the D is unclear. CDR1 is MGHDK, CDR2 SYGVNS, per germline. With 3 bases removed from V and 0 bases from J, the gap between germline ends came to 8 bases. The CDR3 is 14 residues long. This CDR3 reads CASSDTRANYGYTF. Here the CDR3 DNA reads TGTGCCAGCAGTGACACCCGGGCTAACTATGGCTACACCTTC.

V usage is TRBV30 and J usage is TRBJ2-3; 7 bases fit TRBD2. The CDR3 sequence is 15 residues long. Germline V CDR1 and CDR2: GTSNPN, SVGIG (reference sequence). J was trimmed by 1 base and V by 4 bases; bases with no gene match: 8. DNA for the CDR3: TGTGCCTGGACAAGAGCGGGGATTGGCACAGATACGCAGTATTTT. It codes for CAWTRAGIGTDTQYF.

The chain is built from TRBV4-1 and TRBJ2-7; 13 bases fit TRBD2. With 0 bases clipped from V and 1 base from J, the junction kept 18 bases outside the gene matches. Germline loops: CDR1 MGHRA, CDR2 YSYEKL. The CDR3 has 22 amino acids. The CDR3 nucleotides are TGCGCCAGCAGCCAAGAAGATATGGGTTCTCGACTAGCGGGAGGCCAATCCTACGAGCAGTACTTC. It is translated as CASSQEDMGSRLAGGQSYEQYF.

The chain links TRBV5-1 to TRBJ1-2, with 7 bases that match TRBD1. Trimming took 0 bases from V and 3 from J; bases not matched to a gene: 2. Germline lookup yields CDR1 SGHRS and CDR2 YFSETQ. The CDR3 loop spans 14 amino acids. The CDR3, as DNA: TGCGCCAGCAGCTTGGGGACAGGACACTATGGCTACACCTTC. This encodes CASSLGTGHYGYTF.

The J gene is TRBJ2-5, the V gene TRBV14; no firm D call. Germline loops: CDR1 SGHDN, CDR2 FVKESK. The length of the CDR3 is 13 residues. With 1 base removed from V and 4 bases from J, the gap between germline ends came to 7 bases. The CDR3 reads CASSQGLRETQYF. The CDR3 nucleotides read TGTGCCAGCAGCCAAGGGCTACGAGAGACCCAGTACTTC.

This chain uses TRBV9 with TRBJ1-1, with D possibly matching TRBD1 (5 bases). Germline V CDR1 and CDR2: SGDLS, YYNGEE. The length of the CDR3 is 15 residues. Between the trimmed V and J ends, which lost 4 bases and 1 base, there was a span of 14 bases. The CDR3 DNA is TGTGCCAGCAGCCCTCGGATCGACAGGAACACTGAAGCTTTCTTT. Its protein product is CASSPRIDRNTEAFF.

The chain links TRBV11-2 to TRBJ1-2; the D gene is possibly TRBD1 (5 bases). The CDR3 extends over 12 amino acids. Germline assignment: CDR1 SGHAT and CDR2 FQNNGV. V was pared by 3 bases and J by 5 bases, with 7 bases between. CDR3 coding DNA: TGTGCCAGCAGCTTGGGGGAATATGGCTACACCTTC. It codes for CASSLGEYGYTF.

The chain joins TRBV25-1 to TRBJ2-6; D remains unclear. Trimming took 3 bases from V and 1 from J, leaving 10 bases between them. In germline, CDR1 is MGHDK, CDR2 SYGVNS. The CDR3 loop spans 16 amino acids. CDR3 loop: CASSEPPGSGANVLTF. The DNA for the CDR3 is TGTGCCAGCAGTGAGCCTCCCGGGTCTGGGGCCAACGTCCTGACTTTC.

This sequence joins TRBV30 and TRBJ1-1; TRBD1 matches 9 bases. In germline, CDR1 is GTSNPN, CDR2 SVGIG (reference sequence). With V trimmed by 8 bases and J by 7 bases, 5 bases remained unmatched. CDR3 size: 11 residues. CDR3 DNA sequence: TGTGCCGGGGACAGGGAAGGTGAAGCTTTCTTT. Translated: CAGDREGEAFF.

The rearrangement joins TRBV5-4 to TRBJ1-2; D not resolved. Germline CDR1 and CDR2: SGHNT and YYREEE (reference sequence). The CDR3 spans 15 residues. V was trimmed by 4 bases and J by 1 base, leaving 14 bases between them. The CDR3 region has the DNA TGTGCCAGCAGCCCCCTGGTGGCGGATAACTATGGCTACACCTTC. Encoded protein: CASSPLVADNYGYTF.

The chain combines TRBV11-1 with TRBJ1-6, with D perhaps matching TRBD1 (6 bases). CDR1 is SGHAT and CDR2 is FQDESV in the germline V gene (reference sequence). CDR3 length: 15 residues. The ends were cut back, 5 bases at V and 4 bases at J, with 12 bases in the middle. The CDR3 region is CASSVRGQYNSPLHF. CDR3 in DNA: TGTGCCAGCAGCGTGAGGGGACAATATAATTCACCCCTCCACTTT.

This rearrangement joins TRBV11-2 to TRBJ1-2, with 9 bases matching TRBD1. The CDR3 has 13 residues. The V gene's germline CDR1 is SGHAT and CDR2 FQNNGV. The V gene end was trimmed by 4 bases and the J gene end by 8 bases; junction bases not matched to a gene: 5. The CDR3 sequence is CASSSGTGLGYTF. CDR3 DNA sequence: TGTGCCAGCAGCTCGGGGACAGGGTTGGGCTACACCTTC.

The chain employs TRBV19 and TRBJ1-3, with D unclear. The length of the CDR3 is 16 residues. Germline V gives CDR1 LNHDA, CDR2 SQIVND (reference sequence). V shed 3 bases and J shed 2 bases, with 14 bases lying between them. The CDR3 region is CASSIVALGTGNTIYF. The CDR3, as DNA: TGTGCCAGTAGTATCGTGGCCCTAGGGACTGGAAACACCATATATTTT.

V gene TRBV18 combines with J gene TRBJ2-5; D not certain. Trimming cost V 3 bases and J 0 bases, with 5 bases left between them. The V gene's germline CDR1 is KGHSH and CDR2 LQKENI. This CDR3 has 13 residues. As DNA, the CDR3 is TGTGCCAGCTCACCCATGTACCAAGAGACCCAGTACTTC. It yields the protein CASSPMYQETQYF.

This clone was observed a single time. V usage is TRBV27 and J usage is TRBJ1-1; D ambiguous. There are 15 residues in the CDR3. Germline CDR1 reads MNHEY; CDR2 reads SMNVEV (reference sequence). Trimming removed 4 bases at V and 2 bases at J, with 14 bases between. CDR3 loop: CASSSQDGTNTEAFF. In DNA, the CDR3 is TGTGCCAGCAGTTCCCAGGACGGTACAAACACTGAAGCTTTCTTT.

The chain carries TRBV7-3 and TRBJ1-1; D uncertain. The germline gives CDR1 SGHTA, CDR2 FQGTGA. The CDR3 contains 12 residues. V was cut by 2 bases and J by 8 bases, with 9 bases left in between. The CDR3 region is CASSLGGKEAFF. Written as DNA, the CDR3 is TGTGCCAGCAGCTTAGGCGGGAAAGAAGCTTTCTTT.

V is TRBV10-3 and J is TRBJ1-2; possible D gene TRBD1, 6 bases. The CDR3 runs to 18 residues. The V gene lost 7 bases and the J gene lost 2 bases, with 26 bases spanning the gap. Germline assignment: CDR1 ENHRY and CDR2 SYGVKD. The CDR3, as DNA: TGTGCCATCACTTACGAGGGGGATGAGGGACCTTTAAACTATGGCTACACCTTC. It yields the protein CAITYEGDEGPLNYGYTF.

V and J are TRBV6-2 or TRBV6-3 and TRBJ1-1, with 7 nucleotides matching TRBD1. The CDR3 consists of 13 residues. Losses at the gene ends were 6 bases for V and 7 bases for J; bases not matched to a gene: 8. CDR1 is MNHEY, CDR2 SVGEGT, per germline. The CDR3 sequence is CASSQDRRYEAFF. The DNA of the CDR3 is TGTGCCAGCAGCCAGGACAGGAGATATGAAGCTTTCTTT.

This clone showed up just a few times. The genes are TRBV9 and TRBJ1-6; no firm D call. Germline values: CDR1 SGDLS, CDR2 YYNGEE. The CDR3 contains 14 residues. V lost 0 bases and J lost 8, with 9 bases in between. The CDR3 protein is CASSVAATDSPLHF. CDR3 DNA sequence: TGTGCCAGCAGCGTAGCAGCGACGGATTCACCCCTCCACTTT. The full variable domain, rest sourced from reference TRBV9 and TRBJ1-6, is DSGVTQTPKHLITATGQRVTLRCSPRSGDLSVYWYQQSLDQGLQFLIQYYNGEERAKGNILERFSAQQFPDLHSELNLSSLELGDSALYFCASSVAATDSPLHFGNGTRLTVT.

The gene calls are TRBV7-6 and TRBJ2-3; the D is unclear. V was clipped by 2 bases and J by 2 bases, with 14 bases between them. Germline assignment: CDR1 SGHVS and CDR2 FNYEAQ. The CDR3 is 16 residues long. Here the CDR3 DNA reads TGTGCCAGCAGCTTAAGGTCTCAAAGGGACACAGATACGCAGTATTTT. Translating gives CASSLRSQRDTDTQYF. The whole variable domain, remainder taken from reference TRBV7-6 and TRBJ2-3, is GAGVSQSPRYKVTKRGQDVALRCDPISGHVSLYWYRQALGQGPEFLTYFNYEAQQDKSGLPNDRFSAERPEGSISTLTIQRTEQRDSAMYRCASSLRSQRDTDTQYFGPGTRLTVL.

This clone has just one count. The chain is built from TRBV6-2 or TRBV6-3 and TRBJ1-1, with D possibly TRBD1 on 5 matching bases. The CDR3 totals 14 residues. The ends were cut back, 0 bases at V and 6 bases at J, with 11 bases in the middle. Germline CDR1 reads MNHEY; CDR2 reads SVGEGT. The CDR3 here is CASSYSSMGAEAFF. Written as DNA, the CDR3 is TGTGCCAGCAGTTACTCGAGTATGGGGGCTGAAGCTTTCTTT.

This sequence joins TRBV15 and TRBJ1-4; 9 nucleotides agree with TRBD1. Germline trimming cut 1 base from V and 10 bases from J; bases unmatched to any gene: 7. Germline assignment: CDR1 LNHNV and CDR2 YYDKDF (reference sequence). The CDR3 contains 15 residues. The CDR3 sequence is CATSRVGDRVAKLFF. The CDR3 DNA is TGTGCCACCAGCAGAGTGGGGGACAGGGTCGCAAAACTGTTTTTT.

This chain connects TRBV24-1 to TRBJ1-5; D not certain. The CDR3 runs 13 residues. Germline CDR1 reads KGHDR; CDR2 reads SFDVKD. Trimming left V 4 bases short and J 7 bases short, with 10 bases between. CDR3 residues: CATSDTEWQPQHF. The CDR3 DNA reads TGTGCCACCAGTGACACGGAGTGGCAGCCCCAGCATTTT.

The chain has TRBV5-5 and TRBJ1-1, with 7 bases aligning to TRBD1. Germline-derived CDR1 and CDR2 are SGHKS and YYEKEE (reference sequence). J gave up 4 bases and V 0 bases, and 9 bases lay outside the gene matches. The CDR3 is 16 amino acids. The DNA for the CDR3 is TGTGCCAGCAGCTTGGAAGCCCGACAGGGCCCCACTGAAGCTTTCTTT. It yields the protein CASSLEARQGPTEAFF.

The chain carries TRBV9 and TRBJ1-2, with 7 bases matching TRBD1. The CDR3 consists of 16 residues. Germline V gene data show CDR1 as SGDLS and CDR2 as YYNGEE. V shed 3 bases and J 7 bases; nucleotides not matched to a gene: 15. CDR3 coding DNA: TGTGCCAGCAGCGACTCCCCTCGACAGGGCCCAAGTGGCTACACCTTC. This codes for CASSDSPRQGPSGYTF.